Following are 14 T cell receptor beta chains from one sample sequenced in a study of CD8+ T cells in alopecia areata. Treatment here: oral pan-JAK inhibitor, 5-10 mg twice daily. Extracted RNA was reverse transcribed into cDNA, the sequencing template. Only in-frame clones appear in the TCRdb table, and some are missing; sequencing was by immunoSEQ multiplex PCR. The data hold about 150,000 clones, with approximately 65% observed a single time. Sequences were derived from CD4+ T cells sorted from blood, sampled at week 4, from a patient treated with tofacitinib. The receptors here all came from a human donor with alopecia areata.

This clone was counted only a few times. The gene calls are TRBV29-1 and TRBJ2-5; 9 nucleotides agree with TRBD1. CDR1 is SQVTM, CDR2 ANQGSEA, per germline. V lost 4 bases, J lost 2 bases, and 2 bases stayed unmatched. The CDR3 runs 13 residues. CDR3 bases: TGCAGCGTTGGAGGGACAGGGCAAGAGACCCAGTACTTC. Translated: CSVGGTGQETQYF.

The chain recombines TRBV5-1 with TRBJ1-2; D uncertain. The germline V gene has CDR1 SGHRS and CDR2 YFSETQ. Trimming left V 2 bases short and J 0 bases short, with 8 bases between. The CDR3 has 14 amino acids. The CDR3 DNA reads TGCGCCAGCAGCTTCCGGCTACCTAACTATGGCTACACCTTC. Encoded protein: CASSFRLPNYGYTF.

The chain carries TRBV4-1 and TRBJ1-5; D possibly corresponds to TRBD1 (5 bases). This CDR3 contains 18 residues. The germline V gene encodes CDR1 MGHRA and CDR2 YSYEKL. The V end was cut by 0 bases, the J end by 0 bases, with 15 bases between. The chain's CDR3 is CASSQEKRDADSNQPQHF. For the CDR3, the DNA is TGCGCCAGCAGCCAAGAAAAGAGGGACGCGGATAGCAATCAGCCCCAGCATTTT.

The V call is TRBV30, the J call TRBJ1-4; D gene unclear. CDR1 GTSNPN and CDR2 SVGIG come from the germline V gene (reference sequence). This CDR3 comprises 14 residues. V was cut by 0 bases and J by 7 bases, with 12 bases left in between. CDR3 DNA sequence: TGTGCCTGGAGTGTGGGCCGACGGAGTGAAAAACTGTTTTTT. Amino acid sequence: CAWSVGRRSEKLFF.

This clone was counted between two and nine times. The rearrangement joins TRBV30 to TRBJ1-3; D remains ambiguous. Germline CDR1 GTSNPN, CDR2 SVGIG (reference sequence). The V end was cut by 5 bases, the J end by 2 bases, with 13 bases between. This CDR3 has 14 residues. The CDR3 protein is CAWGAGGTGNTIYF. CDR3 nucleotide sequence: TGTGCCTGGGGCGCCGGAGGGACTGGAAACACCATATATTTT.

This clone was counted only a few times. The rearrangement uses TRBV2 and TRBJ2-5; 9 bases are shared with TRBD1. This CDR3 contains 14 residues. Trimming cost V 7 bases and J 4 bases; bases outside gene matches: 7. Germline loops: CDR1 SNHLY, CDR2 FYNNEI. The DNA of the CDR3 is TGTGCCAGCATGTTTAACAGGGGGCGAGAGACCCAGTACTTC. It codes for CASMFNRGRETQYF. The full variable domain, with the rest looked up from reference TRBV2 and TRBJ2-5, is EPEVTQTPSHQVTQMGQEVILRCVPISNHLYFYWYRQILGQKVEFLVSFYNNEISEKSEIFDDQFSVERPDGSNFTLKIRSTKLEDSAMYFCASMFNRGRETQYFGPGTRLLVL.

The sample holds a few counts of this clone. The CDR3 reads CASSLRITQGAYYNEQFF. As DNA, the CDR3 is TGCGCCAGCAGCTTGCGGATAACTCAGGGGGCATACTACAATGAGCAGTTCTTC. The chain employs TRBV5-1 and TRBJ2-1, with 8 bases aligning to TRBD1. Trimming took 1 base from V and 3 from J; bases not matched to a gene: 12. The CDR3 runs to 18 residues. The V gene's germline CDR1 is SGHRS and CDR2 YFSETQ. Looking up the rest from reference TRBV5-1 and TRBJ2-1 gives the full variable domain: KAGVTQTPRYLIKTRGQQVTLSCSPISGHRSVSWYQQTPGQGLQFLFEYFSETQRNKGNFPGRFSGRQFSNSRSEMNVSTLELGDSALYLCASSLRITQGAYYNEQFFGPGTRLTVL.

This clone was seen a few times. V gene TRBV29-1 combines with J gene TRBJ2-7, with D possibly matching TRBD1 (5 bases). The CDR3 totals 11 residues. The germline V gene has CDR1 SQVTM and CDR2 ANQGSEA. Between the trimmed V and J ends, which lost 6 bases and 3 bases, there was a span of 9 bases. The CDR3 DNA follows: TGCAGCGTACATCAGGGCTACGAGCAGTACTTC. Protein: CSVHQGYEQYF.

This clone was seen a few times. This rearrangement joins TRBV29-1 to TRBJ2-5, with D perhaps being TRBD1 or TRBD2 (6 bases each). CDR1 is SQVTM, CDR2 ANQGSEA, per germline. V was shortened by 3 bases and J by 4 bases, with 9 bases between the two germline ends. The CDR3 totals 12 residues. The CDR3 loop is CSVDPGAETQYF. The CDR3, as DNA: TGCAGCGTTGACCCGGGGGCAGAGACCCAGTACTTC.

The rearrangement joins TRBV6-5 to TRBJ2-5; no clear D gene. CDR1 and CDR2 from the germline V gene are MNHEY and SVGAGI. The germline V and J ends were trimmed by 6 bases and 5 bases, with 19 bases remaining between them. The CDR3 spans 15 residues. CDR3 in DNA: TGTGCCAGCAGCAACGGGTGGACCCGGCTGGAGACCCAGTACTTC. Protein sequence: CASSNGWTRLETQYF.

The gene calls are TRBV7-3 and TRBJ1-1, with TRBD1 matching 10 bases. There are 14 residues in the CDR3. Per germline, CDR1 SGHTA and CDR2 FQGTGA. Trimming removed 5 bases from V and 6 bases from J; junction bases left unmatched: 6. The CDR3 loop is CASSPTGGKAEAFF. The DNA for the CDR3 is TGTGCCAGCAGCCCGACAGGGGGCAAGGCTGAAGCTTTCTTT.

CDR3 coding DNA: TGCGCCAGCAGCGTGAACACTGAAGCTTTCTTT. Amino acid sequence: CASSVNTEAFF. This rearrangement joins TRBV4-1 to TRBJ1-1; D gene unclear. Germline values: CDR1 MGHRA, CDR2 YSYEKL. Between the trimmed V and J ends, which lost 5 bases and 0 bases, there was a span of 1 base. The CDR3 is 11 amino acids.

With regard to this clone: Other DNA sequences from this sample encode an identical CDR3 as well. The chain recombines TRBV27 with TRBJ2-1, with 7 bases identical to TRBD2. Germline assignment: CDR1 MNHEY and CDR2 SMNVEV (reference sequence). V dropped 11 bases and J dropped 4; count of bases not matched to a gene: 11. The CDR3 has 14 residues. The CDR3 DNA reads TGTGCCTCCAGCCCAGCGGGGAGTTACAATGAGCAGTTCTTC. This sequence encodes CASSPAGSYNEQFF.

To note about this clone: Within the sample, other DNA sequences also encode this same CDR3. The V call is TRBV29-1, the J call TRBJ1-1; no firm D call. This CDR3 contains 13 residues. The V end was cut by 0 bases, the J end by 0 bases, with 5 bases between. Germline V gives CDR1 SQVTM, CDR2 ANQGSEA. The CDR3 DNA is TGCAGCGTTGAAGAACAGTTGAACACTGAAGCTTTCTTT. Translation: CSVEEQLNTEAFF.